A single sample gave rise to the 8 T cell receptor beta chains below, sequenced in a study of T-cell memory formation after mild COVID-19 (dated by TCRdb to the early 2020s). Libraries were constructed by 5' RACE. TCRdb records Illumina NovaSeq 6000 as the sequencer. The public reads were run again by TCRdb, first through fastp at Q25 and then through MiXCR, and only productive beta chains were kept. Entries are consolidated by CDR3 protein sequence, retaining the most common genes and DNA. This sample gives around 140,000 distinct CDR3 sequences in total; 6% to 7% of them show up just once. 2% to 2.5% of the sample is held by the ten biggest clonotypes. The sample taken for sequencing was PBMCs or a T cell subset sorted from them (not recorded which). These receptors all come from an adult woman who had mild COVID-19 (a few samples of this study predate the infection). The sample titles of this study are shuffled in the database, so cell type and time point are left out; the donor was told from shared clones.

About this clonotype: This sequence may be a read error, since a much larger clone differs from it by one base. CDR3 in amino acids: CASSYGQGSGHEQCF. CDR3 in DNA: TGTGCCAGCAGTTACGGACAGGGAAGTGGTCACGAGCAGTGCTTC. The chain employs TRBV6-5 and TRBJ2-7; 8 positions match TRBD1. Germline V gene data show CDR1 as MNHEY and CDR2 as SVGAGI. This CDR3 region has 15 residues.

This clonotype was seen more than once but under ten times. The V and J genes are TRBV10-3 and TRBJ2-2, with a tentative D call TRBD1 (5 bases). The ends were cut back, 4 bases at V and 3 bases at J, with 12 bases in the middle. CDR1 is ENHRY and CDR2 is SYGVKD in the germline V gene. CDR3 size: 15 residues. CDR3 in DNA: TGTGCCATCAGTGTCCAGGGTGTTGACACCGGGGAGCTGTTTTTT. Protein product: CAISVQGVDTGELFF.

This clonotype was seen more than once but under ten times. This CDR3 is CASSHLFYREETQYF. CDR3 nucleotide sequence: TGTGCCAGCAGCCACCTTTTCTACAGGGAAGAGACCCAGTACTTC. The chain recombines TRBV2 with TRBJ2-5, with TRBD1 as a possible D gene (6 bases). V was shortened by 6 bases and J by 3 bases, with 17 bases between the two germline ends. Germline lookup yields CDR1 SNHLY and CDR2 FYNNEI. The CDR3 totals 15 residues.

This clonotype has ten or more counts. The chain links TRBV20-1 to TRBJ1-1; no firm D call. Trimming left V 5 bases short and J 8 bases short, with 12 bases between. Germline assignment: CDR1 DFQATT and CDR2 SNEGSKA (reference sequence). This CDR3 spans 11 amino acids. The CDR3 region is CSAPTGVEAFF. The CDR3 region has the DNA TGCAGTGCTCCCACTGGAGTCGAAGCTTTCTTT.

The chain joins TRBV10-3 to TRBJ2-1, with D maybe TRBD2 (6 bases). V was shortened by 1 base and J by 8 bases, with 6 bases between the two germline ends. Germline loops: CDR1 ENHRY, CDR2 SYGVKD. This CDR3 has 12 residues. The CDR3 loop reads CAISEWRDEQFF. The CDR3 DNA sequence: TGTGCCATCAGTGAGTGGAGGGATGAGCAGTTCTTC.

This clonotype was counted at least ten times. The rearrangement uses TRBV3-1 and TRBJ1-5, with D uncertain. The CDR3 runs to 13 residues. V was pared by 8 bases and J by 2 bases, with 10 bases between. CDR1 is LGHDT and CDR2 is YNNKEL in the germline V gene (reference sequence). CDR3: CASAGAGNQPQHF. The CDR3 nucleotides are TGTGCCAGCGCAGGAGCTGGCAATCAGCCCCAGCATTTT.

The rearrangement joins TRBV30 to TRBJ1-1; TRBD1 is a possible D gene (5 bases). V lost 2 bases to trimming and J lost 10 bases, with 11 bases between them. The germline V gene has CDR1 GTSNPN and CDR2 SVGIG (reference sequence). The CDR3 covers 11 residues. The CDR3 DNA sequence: TGTGCCTGGAGTCCCCGGGGGTTAGCTTTCTTT. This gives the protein CAWSPRGLAFF.

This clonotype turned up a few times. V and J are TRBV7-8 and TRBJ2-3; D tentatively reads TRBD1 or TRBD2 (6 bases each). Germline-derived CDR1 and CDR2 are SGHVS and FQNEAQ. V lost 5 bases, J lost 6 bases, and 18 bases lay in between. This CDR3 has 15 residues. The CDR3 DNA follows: TGTGCCAGCAGCAGAAGGGGGACTCCCCCGGATACGCAGTATTTT. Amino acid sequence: CASSRRGTPPDTQYF.